The 3 T cell receptor beta chains in this list originate from one sample, sequenced in a study of T-cell memory formation after mild COVID-19. TCRdb reprocessed the 5' RACE reads via MiXCR and lists one record per CDR3 protein. The sample carries about 120,000 distinct CDR3 sequences, 15% to 20% recorded once. Sequenced input: PBMCs or a T cell subset sorted from them (not recorded which). These receptors were collected from an adult woman who had mild COVID-19 (a few samples of this study predate the infection). Cell type and time point are not known.

Ten or more counts support this clonotype. The chain carries TRBV6-5 and TRBJ2-3, with D hard to call. V was pared by 4 bases and J by 4 bases, with 12 bases between. Germline V lookup: CDR1 MNHEY, CDR2 SVGAGI. This CDR3 region has 14 residues. DNA of the CDR3: TGTGCCAGCAGTTGGGCAGCGAAGGCAGATACGCAGTATTTT. Translating gives CASSWAAKADTQYF.

This chain links TRBV12-3 or TRBV12-4 with TRBJ2-1; D is possibly TRBD2 (6 bases). The CDR3 loop spans 14 amino acids. The V end was cut by 4 bases, the J end by 6 bases, with 13 bases between. CDR3 sequence reads: CASSSRGGPNEQFF. The CDR3, as DNA: TGTGCCAGCAGTTCCCGGGGAGGCCCCAATGAGCAGTTCTTC.

This clonotype turned up a few times. This chain uses TRBV6-2 or TRBV6-3 with TRBJ2-7; possible D gene TRBD1, 5 bases. The CDR3 is 15 amino acids. The V end lost 7 bases, the J end lost 4 bases, and 20 bases lay between the germline ends. From germline, CDR1 is MNHEY and CDR2 SVGEGT. Here the CDR3 reads CASTLQLDRRYEQYF. CDR3 DNA: TGTGCCAGCACTTTACAACTCGACAGAAGATACGAGCAGTACTTC.